Shown below are 4 T cell receptor beta chains from a single sample sequenced in a study of radiotherapy plus CTLA-4 blockade in lung cancer. TCRdb's table, derived via immunoSEQ multiplex PCR, lists solely in-frame clones and lacks some. The table shows tens of thousands of clones, with about 87% occurring only once. Sequencing used peripheral blood, obtained from a patient treated with radiotherapy plus ipilimumab. The source of these receptors is a human donor with non-small cell lung cancer that progressed on radiotherapy plus ipilimumab.

The V gene is TRBV7-3, the J gene TRBJ2-1, with 8 bases aligning to TRBD2. CDR1 and CDR2 (germline): SGHTA, FQGTGA. The CDR3 runs to 15 residues. Losses at the gene ends were 2 bases for V and 4 bases for J; bases not matched to a gene: 4. Here the CDR3 DNA reads TGTGCCAGCAGCTTAGGTGGGACTAGATACAATGAGCAGTTCTTC. Translated, it gives CASSLGGTRYNEQFF.

The chain links TRBV9 to TRBJ1-2, with TRBD1 identical over 9 bases. V lost 3 bases, J lost 3 bases, and 6 bases stayed unmatched. Germline V gene lookup returns CDR1 SGDLS and CDR2 YYNGEE. The CDR3 length is 15 residues. The CDR3 DNA follows: TGTGCCAGCAGCGCCGGGGACAGGGAGCACTATGGCTACACCTTC. Translating it yields CASSAGDREHYGYTF. The full variable domain, completed using reference TRBV9 and TRBJ1-2, is DSGVTQTPKHLITATGQRVTLRCSPRSGDLSVYWYQQSLDQGLQFLIQYYNGEERAKGNILERFSAQQFPDLHSELNLSSLELGDSALYFCASSAGDREHYGYTFGSGTRLTVV.

The rearrangement uses TRBV2 and TRBJ1-2, with 8 positions matching TRBD1. V lost 2 bases to trimming and J lost 6 bases; unmatched junction nucleotides: 5. CDR1 SNHLY and CDR2 FYNNEI come from the germline V gene. The CDR3 extends over 14 amino acids. The CDR3, as DNA: TGTGCCAGCAGTGAATCAGGACAGGGCCATGGCTACACCTTC. It specifies CASSESGQGHGYTF.

For this clone: The junction and the germline gene differ at one end; a read error may be behind it. V gene TRBV19 combines with J gene TRBJ2-5; D possibly corresponds to TRBD1 (5 bases). CDR1 and CDR2 from the germline V gene are LNHDA and SQIVND (reference sequence). The CDR3 spans 12 residues. CDR3 loop: CASSILWTLHDF. In nucleotides, the CDR3 is TGTGCCAGTAGTATTCTCTGGACATTGCACGACTTC.